Described below is a single T cell receptor beta chain sequence and its context. Data came from immunoSEQ multiplex PCR; TCRdb stores just in-frame clones and leaves some out. The sample holds hundreds of thousands of clones, about 89% seen once. These data originate in a study of shared T cell receptors in the human thymus. V gave up 10 bases and J gave up 4 bases, with 4 bases separating them. CDR3 length equals 10 residues. The germline gives CDR1 MNHEY, CDR2 SMNVEV (reference sequence). These data were also filed under a second study, of human thymus T cells. From that study: In corrective heart surgery, resections were taken, and these provided the thymus tissue. Thymic and blood repertoires seemed to favor certain V and J genes.

The sequence came from a boy in the first two years of life with a congenital heart defect. Sequences were obtained from thymocytes. This sequence joins TRBV27 and TRBJ2-2; D gene uncertain. The CDR3 loop is CATGTGELFF. The CDR3 DNA follows: TGTGCCACCGGCACCGGGGAGCTGTTTTTT.